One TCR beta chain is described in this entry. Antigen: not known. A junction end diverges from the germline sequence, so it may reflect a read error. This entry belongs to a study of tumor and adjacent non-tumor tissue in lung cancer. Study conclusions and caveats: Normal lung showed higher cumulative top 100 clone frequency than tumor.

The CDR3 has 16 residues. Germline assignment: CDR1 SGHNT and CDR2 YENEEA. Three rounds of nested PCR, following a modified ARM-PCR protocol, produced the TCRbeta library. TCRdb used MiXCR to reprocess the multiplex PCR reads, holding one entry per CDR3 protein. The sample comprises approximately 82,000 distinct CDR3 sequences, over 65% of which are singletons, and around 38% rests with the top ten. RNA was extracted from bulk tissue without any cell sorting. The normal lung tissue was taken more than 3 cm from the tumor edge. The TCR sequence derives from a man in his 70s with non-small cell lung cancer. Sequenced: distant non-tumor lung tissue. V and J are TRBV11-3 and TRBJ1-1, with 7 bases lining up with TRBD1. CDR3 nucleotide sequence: TGTACCAGCAACTTCCGGGACAGAACCCTGATCACTGAAGCTCTCTTT. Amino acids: CTSNFRDRTLITEALF.